The present entry profiles one T cell receptor (beta chain) with its context. This entry belongs to a study of shared clonotypes between healthy human individuals. Measured with immunoSEQ multiplex PCR; TCRdb has only the in-frame clones, and not every one. The sample lists around 79,000 clones; roughly three fifths were seen once. Per the germline V gene, CDR1 is MDHEN and CDR2 is SYDVKM. This CDR3 comprises 16 residues. The ends lost 5 bases at V and 0 bases at J; junction bases unmatched: 5. J is TRBJ2-2 and V is TRBV28; 8 bases align to TRBD2. Specimen: memory CD8+ T cells sorted from blood. Subset given: CD45RO+ cells pooled with CCR7-negative TemRA cells. This clonotype was obtained from a man under 40 in good health. CDR3 coding DNA: TGTGCCAGCAGTCCAGAACTAGCGGCGAACACCGGGGAGCTGTTTTTT. Its translation: CASSPELAANTGELFF.